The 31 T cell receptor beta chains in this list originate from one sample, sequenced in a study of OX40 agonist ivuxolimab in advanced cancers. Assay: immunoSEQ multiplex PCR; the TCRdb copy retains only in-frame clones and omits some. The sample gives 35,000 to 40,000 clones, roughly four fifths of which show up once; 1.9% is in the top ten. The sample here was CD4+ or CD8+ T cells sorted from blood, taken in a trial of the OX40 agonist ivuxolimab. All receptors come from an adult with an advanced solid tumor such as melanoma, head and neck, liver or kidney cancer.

This CDR3 is CASSITDRDEQYF. DNA of the CDR3: TGTGCCAGTAGTATAACGGACAGGGACGAGCAGTACTTC. The chain carries TRBV19 and TRBJ2-7; 8 bases align to TRBD1. The trim removed 2 bases at V and 5 bases at J, leaving 2 bases unmatched. Per the germline V gene, CDR1 is LNHDA and CDR2 is SQIVND (reference sequence). The CDR3 is 13 amino acids.

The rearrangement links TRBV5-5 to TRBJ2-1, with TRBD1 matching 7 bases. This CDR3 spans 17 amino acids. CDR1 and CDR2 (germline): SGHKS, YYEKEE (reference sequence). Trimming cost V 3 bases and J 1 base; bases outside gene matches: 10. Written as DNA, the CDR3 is TGTGCCAGCAGCTATGAGATGAGGGGGCTTTCCTACAATGAGCAGTTCTTC. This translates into CASSYEMRGLSYNEQFF.

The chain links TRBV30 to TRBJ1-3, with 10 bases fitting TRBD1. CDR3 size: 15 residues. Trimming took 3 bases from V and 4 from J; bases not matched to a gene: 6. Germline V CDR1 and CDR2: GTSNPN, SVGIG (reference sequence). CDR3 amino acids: CAWRTPGQGGNTIYF. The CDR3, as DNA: TGTGCCTGGAGGACCCCGGGACAGGGGGGAAACACCATATATTTT.

The CDR3 nucleotides read TGCGCCAGCAGCGAAGGGTCCTCCTACAATGAGCAGTTCTTC. This sequence encodes CASSEGSSYNEQFF. The V gene is TRBV5-1, the J gene TRBJ2-1, with D hard to call. Trimming took 4 bases from V and 0 from J, leaving 8 bases between them. The CDR3 has 14 residues. Per germline, CDR1 SGHRS and CDR2 YFSETQ.

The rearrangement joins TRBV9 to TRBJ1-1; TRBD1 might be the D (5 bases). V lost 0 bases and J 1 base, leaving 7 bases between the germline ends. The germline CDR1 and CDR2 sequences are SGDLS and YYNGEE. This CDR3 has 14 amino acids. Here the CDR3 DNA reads TGTGCCAGCAGCGTAGATGGGGGGAACACTGAAGCTTTCTTT. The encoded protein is CASSVDGGNTEAFF.

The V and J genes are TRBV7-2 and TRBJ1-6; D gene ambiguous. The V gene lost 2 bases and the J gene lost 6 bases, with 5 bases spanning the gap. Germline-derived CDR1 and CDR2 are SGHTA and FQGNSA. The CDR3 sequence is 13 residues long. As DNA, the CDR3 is TGTGCCAGCAGCTTAATTCGTAATTCACCCCTCCACTTT. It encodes CASSLIRNSPLHF.

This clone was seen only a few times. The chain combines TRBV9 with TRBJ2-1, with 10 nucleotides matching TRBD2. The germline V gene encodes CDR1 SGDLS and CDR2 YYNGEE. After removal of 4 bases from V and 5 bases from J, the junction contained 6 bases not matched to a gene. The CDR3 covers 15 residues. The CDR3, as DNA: TGTGCCAGCAGCCCCAGCGGGGGGGAGAACAATGAGCAGTTCTTC. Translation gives CASSPSGGENNEQFF.

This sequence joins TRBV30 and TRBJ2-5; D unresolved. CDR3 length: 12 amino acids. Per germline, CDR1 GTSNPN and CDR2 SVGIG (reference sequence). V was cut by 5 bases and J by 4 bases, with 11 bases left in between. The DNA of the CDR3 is TGTGCCTGGGGGCAAAACGGAGAGACCCAGTACTTC. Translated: CAWGQNGETQYF. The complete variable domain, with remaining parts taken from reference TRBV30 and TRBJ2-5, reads SQTIHQWPATLVQPVGSPLSLECTVEGTSNPNLYWYRQAAGRGLQLLFYSVGIGQISSEVPQNLSASRPQDRQFILSSKKLLLSDSGFYLCAWGQNGETQYFGPGTRLLVL.

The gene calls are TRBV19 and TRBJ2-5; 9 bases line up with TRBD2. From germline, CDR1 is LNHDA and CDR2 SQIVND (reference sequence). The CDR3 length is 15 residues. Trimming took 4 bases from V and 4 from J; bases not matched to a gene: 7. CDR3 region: CASSNRAGGGETQYF. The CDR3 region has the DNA TGTGCCAGTAGTAATCGAGCGGGAGGTGGAGAGACCCAGTACTTC.

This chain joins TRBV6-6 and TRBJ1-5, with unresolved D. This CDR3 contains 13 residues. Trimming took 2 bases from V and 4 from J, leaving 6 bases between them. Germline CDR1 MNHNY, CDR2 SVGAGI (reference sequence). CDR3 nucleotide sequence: TGTGCCAGCAGTTACCGTGGAAATCAGCCCCAGCATTTT. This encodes CASSYRGNQPQHF.

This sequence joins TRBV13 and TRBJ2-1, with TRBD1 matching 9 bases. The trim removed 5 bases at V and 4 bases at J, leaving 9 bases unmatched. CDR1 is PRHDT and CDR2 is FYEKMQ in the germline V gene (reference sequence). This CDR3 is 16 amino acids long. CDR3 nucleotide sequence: TGTGCCAGCAGCCTAAACCGGGACAGGGCTTACAATGAGCAGTTCTTC. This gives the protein CASSLNRDRAYNEQFF.

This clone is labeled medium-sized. CDR3 DNA sequence: TGCGCCAGCAGTGAGTCGATAGAGCAGCCCCAGCATTTT. Translation: CASSESIEQPQHF. The J gene is TRBJ1-5, the V gene TRBV10-1, with D uncertain. Germline V gene lookup returns CDR1 WNHNN and CDR2 SYGVQD (reference sequence). The CDR3 totals 13 residues. Trimming cost V 0 bases and J 7 bases, with 7 bases left between them.

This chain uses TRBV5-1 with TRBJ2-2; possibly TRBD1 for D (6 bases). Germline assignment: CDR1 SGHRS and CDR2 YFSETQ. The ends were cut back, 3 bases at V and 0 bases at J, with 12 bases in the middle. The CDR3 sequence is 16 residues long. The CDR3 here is CASSSGQIANTGELFF. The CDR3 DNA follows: TGCGCCAGCAGCTCCGGACAGATCGCGAACACCGGGGAGCTGTTTTTT.

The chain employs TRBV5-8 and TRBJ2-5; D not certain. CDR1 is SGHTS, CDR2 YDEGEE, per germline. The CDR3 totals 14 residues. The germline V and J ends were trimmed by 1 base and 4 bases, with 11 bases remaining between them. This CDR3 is CASSLFLVIETQYF. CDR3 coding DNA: TGTGCCAGCAGCTTGTTTCTAGTCATAGAGACCCAGTACTTC.

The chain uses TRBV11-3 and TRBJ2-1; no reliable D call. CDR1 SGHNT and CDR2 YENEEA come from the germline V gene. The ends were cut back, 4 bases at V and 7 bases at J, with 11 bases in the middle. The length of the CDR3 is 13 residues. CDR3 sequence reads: CASSSNLFNEQFF. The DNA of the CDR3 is TGTGCCAGCAGCTCCAACCTGTTTAATGAGCAGTTCTTC.

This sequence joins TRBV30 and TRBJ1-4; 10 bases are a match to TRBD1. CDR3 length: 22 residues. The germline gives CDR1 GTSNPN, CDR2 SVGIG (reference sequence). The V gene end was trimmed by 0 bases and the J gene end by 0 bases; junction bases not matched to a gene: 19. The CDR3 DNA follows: TGTGCCTGGAGTGTAGTCCGCACCTGGGGACAGGGGTCCAGGGCAACTAATGAAAAACTGTTTTTT. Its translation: CAWSVVRTWGQGSRATNEKLFF.

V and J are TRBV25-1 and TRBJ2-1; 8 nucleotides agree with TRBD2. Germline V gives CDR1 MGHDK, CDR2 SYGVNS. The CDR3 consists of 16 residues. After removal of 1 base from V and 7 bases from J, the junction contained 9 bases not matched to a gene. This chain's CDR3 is CASSEWGGRRENEQFF. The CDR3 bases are TGTGCCAGCAGTGAATGGGGCGGGAGGAGAGAGAATGAGCAGTTCTTC.

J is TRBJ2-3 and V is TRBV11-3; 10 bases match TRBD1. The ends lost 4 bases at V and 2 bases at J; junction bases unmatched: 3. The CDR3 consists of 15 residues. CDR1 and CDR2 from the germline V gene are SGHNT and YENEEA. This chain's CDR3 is CASSSGTGDTDTQYF. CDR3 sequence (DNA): TGTGCCAGCAGCTCCGGGACAGGGGACACAGATACGCAGTATTTT.

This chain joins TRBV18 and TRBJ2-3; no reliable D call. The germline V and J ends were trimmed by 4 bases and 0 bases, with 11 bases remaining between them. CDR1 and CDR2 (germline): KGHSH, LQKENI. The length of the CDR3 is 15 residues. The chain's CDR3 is CASSRSGMSTDTQYF. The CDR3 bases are TGTGCCAGCTCACGGTCTGGGATGAGCACAGATACGCAGTATTTT.

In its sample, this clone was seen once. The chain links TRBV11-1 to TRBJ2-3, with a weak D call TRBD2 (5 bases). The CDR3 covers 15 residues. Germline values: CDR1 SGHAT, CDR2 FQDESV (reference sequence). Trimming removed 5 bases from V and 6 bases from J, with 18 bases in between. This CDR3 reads CASSRNLDFGDTQYF. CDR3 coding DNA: TGTGCCAGCAGCCGAAACCTGGACTTTGGGGATACGCAGTATTTT.

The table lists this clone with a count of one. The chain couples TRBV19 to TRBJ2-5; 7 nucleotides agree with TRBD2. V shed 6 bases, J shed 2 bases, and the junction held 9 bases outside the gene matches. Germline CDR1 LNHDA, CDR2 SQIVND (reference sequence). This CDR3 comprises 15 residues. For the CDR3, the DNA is TGTGCCAGTAGATCGGGGGGAGGCGGGCAAGAGACCCAGTACTTC. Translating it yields CASRSGGGGQETQYF. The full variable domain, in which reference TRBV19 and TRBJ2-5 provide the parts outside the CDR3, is DGGITQSPKYLFRKEGQNVTLSCEQNLNHDAMYWYRQDPGQGLRLIYYSQIVNDFQKGDIAEGYSVSREKKESFPLTVTSAQKNPTAFYLCASRSGGGGQETQYFGPGTRLLVL.

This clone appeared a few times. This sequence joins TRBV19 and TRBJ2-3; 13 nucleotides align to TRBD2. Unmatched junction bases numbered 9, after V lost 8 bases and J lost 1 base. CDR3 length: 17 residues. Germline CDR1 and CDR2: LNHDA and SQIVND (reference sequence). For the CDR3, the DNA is TGTGCCAGTCGGAGCAGGGGACTAGCGGGACGCACAGATACGCAGTATTTT. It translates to CASRSRGLAGRTDTQYF.

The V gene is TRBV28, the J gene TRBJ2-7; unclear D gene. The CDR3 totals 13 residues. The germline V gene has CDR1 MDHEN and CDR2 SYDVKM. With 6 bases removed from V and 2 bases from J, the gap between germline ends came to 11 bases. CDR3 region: CASSSTLAYEQYF. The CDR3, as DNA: TGTGCCAGCAGCTCGACCTTGGCCTACGAGCAGTACTTC. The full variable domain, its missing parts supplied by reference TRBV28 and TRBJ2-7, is DVKVTQSSRYLVKRTGEKVFLECVQDMDHENMFWYRQDPGLGLRLIYFSYDVKMKEKGDIPEGYSVSREKKERFSLILESASTNQTSMYLCASSSTLAYEQYFGPGTRLTVT.

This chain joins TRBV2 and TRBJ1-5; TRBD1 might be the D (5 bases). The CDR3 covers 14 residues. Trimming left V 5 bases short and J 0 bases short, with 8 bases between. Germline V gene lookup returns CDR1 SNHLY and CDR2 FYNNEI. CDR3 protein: CASSRQGSNQPQHF. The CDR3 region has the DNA TGTGCCAGCAGTCGGCAGGGTAGCAATCAGCCCCAGCATTTT.

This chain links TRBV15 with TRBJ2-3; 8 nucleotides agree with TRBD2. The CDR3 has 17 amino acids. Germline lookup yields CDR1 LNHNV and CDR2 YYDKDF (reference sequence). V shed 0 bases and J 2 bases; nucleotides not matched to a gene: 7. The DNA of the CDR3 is TGTGCCACCAGCAGAGATTTTAGCGGGATAAACACAGATACGCAGTATTTT. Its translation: CATSRDFSGINTDTQYF.

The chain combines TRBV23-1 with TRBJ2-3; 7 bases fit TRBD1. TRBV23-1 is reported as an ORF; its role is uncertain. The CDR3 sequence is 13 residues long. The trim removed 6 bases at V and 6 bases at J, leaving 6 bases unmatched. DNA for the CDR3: TGCGCCAGCAGCCAGGGGGAATTGGATACGCAGTATTTT. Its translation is CASSQGELDTQYF.

CDR3 DNA sequence: TGTGCCAGCAGTTTATCTCGGTACGAGCAGTACTTC. Translation: CASSLSRYEQYF. This chain links TRBV28 with TRBJ2-5; D uncertain. With the DNA end fitting TRBJ2-7 better, the J assignment may be wrong. Germline CDR1 MDHEN, CDR2 SYDVKM. The CDR3 totals 12 residues.

CDR3 region: CASSQDLRLASGEQYF. The CDR3 DNA reads as TGTGCCAGCAGCCAAGATTTGAGACTAGCATCGGGTGAGCAGTACTTC. The rearrangement uses TRBV4-2 and TRBJ2-7; 7 bases agree with TRBD2. The CDR3 runs 16 residues. Unmatched junction bases numbered 12, after V lost 0 bases and J lost 7 bases. The germline gives CDR1 LGHNA, CDR2 YNFKEQ.

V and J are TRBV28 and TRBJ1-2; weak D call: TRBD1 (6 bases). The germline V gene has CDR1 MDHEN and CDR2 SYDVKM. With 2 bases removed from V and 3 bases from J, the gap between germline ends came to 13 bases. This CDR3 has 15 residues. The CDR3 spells CASSLPRGSHYGYTF. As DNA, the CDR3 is TGTGCCAGCAGTTTACCCAGGGGATCGCACTATGGCTACACCTTC.

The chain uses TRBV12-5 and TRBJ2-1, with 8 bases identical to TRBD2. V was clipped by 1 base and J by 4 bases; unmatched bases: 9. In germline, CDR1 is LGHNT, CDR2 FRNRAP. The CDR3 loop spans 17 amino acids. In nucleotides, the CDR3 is TGTGCTAGTGGTTTGGGCGGGGGGACTTCCACGTACAATGAGCAGTTCTTC. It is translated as CASGLGGGTSTYNEQFF.

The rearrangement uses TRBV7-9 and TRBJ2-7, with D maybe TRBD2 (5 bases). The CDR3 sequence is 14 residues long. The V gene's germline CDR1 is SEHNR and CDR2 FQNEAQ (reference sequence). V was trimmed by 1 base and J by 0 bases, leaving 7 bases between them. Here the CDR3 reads CASSLGGFSYEQYF. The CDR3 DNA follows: TGTGCCAGCAGCTTAGGAGGGTTCTCCTACGAGCAGTACTTC. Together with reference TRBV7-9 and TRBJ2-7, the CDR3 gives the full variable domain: DTGVSQNPRHKITKRGQNVTFRCDPISEHNRLYWYRQTLGQGPEFLTYFQNEAQLEKSRLLSDRFSAERPKGSFSTLEIQRTEQGDSAMYLCASSLGGFSYEQYFGPGTRLTVT.